This T cell receptor (beta chain) was sequenced in a study of T cell repertoires in cytomegalovirus infection. This clonotype was detected only a few times. Its antigen is unknown. TCRdb redid the calling of the reads with MiXCR, one entry per CDR3 protein. In the table there are about 920,000 distinct CDR3 sequences, approximately 30% of which are singletons. Germline V gene sequence: CDR1 SEHNR, CDR2 FQNEAQ (reference sequence). This CDR3 has 14 residues. Trimming removed 5 bases at V and 3 bases at J, with 10 bases between. The genes are TRBV7-9 and TRBJ1-4, with unresolved D. This TCR derives from a human donor in good health (CMV status not recorded). Some clones in this sample may be carry-over from other donors' samples. Material: cultured CD8+ T cells from PBMCs, obtained from culture after CMV antigen stimulation. In DNA form, the CDR3 reads TGTGCCAGCAGCCCAAGGCAGTCTAATGAAAAACTGTTTTTT. It yields the protein CASSPRQSNEKLFF.